This T cell receptor (beta chain) is drawn from a study of blood T cell repertoires in COVID-19. The wider study: From the United States, Italy and Spain came samples of acute and convalescent COVID-19. Nucleic acid was either cDNA or gDNA, and it came from T cells, B-cell-depleted T cells, or PBMCs.

Original data processing: Reference gene primers were amplified, and this amplification served to estimate nucleated cell counts. The method was immunoSEQ multiplex PCR; TCRdb's version includes in-frame clones alone and lacks a portion of them. V, J and clone size reflect that table, while D and trimming were determined from the DNA. The sample holds some 80,000 clones, around 81% seen once. This clone was seen once. This same CDR3 is encoded by further DNA sequences in the sample. The CDR3 extends over 14 amino acids. The germline CDR1 and CDR2 sequences are LNHDA and SQIVND (reference sequence). V was clipped by 3 bases and J by 0 bases, with 8 bases between them.

The chain carries TRBV19 and TRBJ1-1; a possible D gene is TRBD1 (5 bases). Sequencing was done on a sample of peripheral blood. The source of this sequence is an older man with active or convalescent COVID-19. This CDR3 reads CASSITGMNTEAFF. CDR3 coding DNA: TGTGCCAGTAGTATCACAGGCATGAACACTGAAGCTTTCTTT.